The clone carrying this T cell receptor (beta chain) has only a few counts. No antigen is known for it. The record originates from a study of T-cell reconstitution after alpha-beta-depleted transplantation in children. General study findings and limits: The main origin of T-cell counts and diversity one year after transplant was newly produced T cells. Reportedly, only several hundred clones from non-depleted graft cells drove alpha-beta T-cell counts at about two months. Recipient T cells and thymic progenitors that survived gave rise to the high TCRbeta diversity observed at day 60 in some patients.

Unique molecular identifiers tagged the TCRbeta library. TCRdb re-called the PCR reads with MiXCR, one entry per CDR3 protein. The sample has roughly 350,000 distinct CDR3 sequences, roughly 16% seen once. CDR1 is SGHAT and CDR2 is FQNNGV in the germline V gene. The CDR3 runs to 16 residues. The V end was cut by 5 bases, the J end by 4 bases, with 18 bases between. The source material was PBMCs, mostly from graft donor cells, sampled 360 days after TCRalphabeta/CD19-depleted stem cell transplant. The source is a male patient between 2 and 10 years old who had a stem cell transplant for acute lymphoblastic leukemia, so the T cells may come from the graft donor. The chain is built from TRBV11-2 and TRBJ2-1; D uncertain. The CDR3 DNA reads TGTGCCAGCAGCGAAGGTGGAGTACTGGCATACAATGAGCAGTTCTTC. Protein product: CASSEGGVLAYNEQFF.